These 22 T cell receptor beta chains were sequenced from one sample in a study of blood T cells in healthy people across ages. A J-beta primer mix and a sample-barcoded 5' primer were used in a second PCR of roughly 7 to 12 cycles. TCRdb re-derived calls from the 5' RACE reads in MiXCR, one entry per CDR3 protein. The repertoire holds 800,000 to 1,300,000 distinct CDR3 sequences, with about 23% as singletons. These data also featured in a second study, about T cells of mothers and their children.

The sample taken for sequencing was blood. Receptors originate from a girl aged 2 to 9 in good health.

Only a few counts were recorded for this clonotype. V usage is TRBV5-6 and J usage is TRBJ1-3; D remains unclear. This CDR3 is 13 amino acids long. V was pared by 4 bases and J by 2 bases, with 7 bases between. Germline V lookup: CDR1 SGHDT, CDR2 YYEEEE. The CDR3 here is CASSDSTGNTIYF. CDR3 nucleotides: TGTGCCAGCAGCGATTCAACTGGAAACACCATATATTTT. Filled out from reference TRBV5-6 and TRBJ1-3, the complete variable domain reads DAGVTQSPTHLIKTRGQQVTLRCSPKSGHDTVSWYQQALGQGPQFIFQYYEEEERQRGNFPDRFSGHQFPNYSSELNVNALLLGDSALYLCASSDSTGNTIYFGEGSWLTVV.

The rearrangement uses TRBV6-6 and TRBJ1-5; D is unclear. Trimming removed 0 bases at V and 0 bases at J, with 12 bases between. The CDR3 loop spans 17 amino acids. Per germline, CDR1 MNHNY and CDR2 SVGAGI (reference sequence). CDR3 amino acids: CASSYSTRTDSNQPQHF. DNA of the CDR3: TGTGCCAGCAGTTACTCGACTCGGACCGATAGCAATCAGCCCCAGCATTTT.

This clonotype was picked up a small number of times. V gene TRBV5-6 combines with J gene TRBJ1-2; 8 bases agree with TRBD1. Germline V lookup: CDR1 SGHDT, CDR2 YYEEEE. The junction had 9 bases not matched to a gene; V was cut back by 4 bases and J by 4 bases. The CDR3 has 15 amino acids. In nucleotides, the CDR3 is TGTGCCAGCAGCATGCAGGGGGCGGCCCTCTATGGCTACACCTTC. Protein sequence: CASSMQGAALYGYTF.

This clonotype was observed a few times. The J gene is TRBJ1-1, the V gene TRBV11-2; D is ambiguous. This CDR3 is 14 amino acids long. Deletions cut 0 bases from V and 1 base from J, with 6 bases between. CDR1 and CDR2 from the germline V gene are SGHAT and FQNNGV. The CDR3 sequence is CASSLDHGNTEAFF. As DNA, the CDR3 is TGTGCCAGCAGCTTAGATCATGGGAACACTGAAGCTTTCTTT.

This clonotype was observed many times. The chain is built from TRBV29-1 and TRBJ2-1; D is possibly TRBD1 (6 bases). The assigned J gene may be wrong: the sequence end matches TRBJ2-7 better. The CDR3 covers 11 residues. Germline assignment: CDR1 SQVTM and CDR2 ANQGSEA. The CDR3 coding sequence is TGCAGCGTTGGGGCAGGGGACGAGCAGTACTTC. Protein: CSVGAGDEQYF.

The chain recombines TRBV4-1 with TRBJ2-7; TRBD2 matches 8 bases. Germline V gene lookup returns CDR1 MGHRA and CDR2 YSYEKL. The CDR3 spans 15 residues. V was pared by 0 bases and J by 8 bases, with 9 bases of the junction left unmatched. The CDR3: CASSQEDASGYKQYF. In nucleotides, the CDR3 is TGCGCCAGCAGCCAAGAAGACGCTAGCGGGTACAAGCAGTACTTC.

This clonotype was seen a handful of times. The chain uses TRBV2 and TRBJ2-7; 7 positions agree with TRBD2. CDR1 and CDR2 from the germline V gene are SNHLY and FYNNEI. This CDR3 has 13 residues. The J segment lost 6 bases and the V segment lost 5 bases, leaving 7 bases of the junction unmatched. CDR3 coding DNA: TGTGCCAGCAGTCTTGGACTAGAGGTCGAGCAGTACTTC. Protein sequence: CASSLGLEVEQYF. Combining the CDR3 with reference TRBV2 and TRBJ2-7 gives the whole variable domain EPEVTQTPSHQVTQMGQEVILRCVPISNHLYFYWYRQILGQKVEFLVSFYNNEISEKSEIFDDQFSVERPDGSNFTLKIRSTKLEDSAMYFCASSLGLEVEQYFGPGTRLTVT.

This sequence joins TRBV7-2 and TRBJ1-5, with D unclear. V gave up 1 base and J gave up 3 bases, with 10 bases separating them. Per the germline V gene, CDR1 is SGHTA and CDR2 is FQGNSA. CDR3 length: 15 residues. The CDR3 DNA reads as TGTGCCAGCAGCTTAGTGACTGGGCTCAATCAGCCCCAGCATTTT. Translating it yields CASSLVTGLNQPQHF. The whole variable domain, remainder taken from reference TRBV7-2 and TRBJ1-5, is GAGVSQSPSNKVTEKGKDVELRCDPISGHTALYWYRQSLGQGLEFLIYFQGNSAPDKSGLPSDRFSAERTGGSVSTLTIQRTQQEDSAVYLCASSLVTGLNQPQHFGDGTRLSIL.

The chain has TRBV29-1 and TRBJ2-5; D tentatively reads TRBD1 or TRBD2 (5 bases each). This CDR3 has 16 amino acids. Germline CDR1 SQVTM, CDR2 ANQGSEA. Trimming took off 3 bases at V and 1 base at J, with 18 bases between the two ends. The CDR3 protein is CSVDGASGKLQETQYF. As DNA, the CDR3 is TGCAGCGTTGACGGGGCCTCCGGGAAACTCCAAGAGACCCAGTACTTC.

V gene TRBV4-1 combines with J gene TRBJ2-6, with D perhaps assigned TRBD1 or TRBD2 (5 bases each). The V and J ends lost 1 base and 1 base respectively, with 17 bases between them. This CDR3 has 19 amino acids. The germline gives CDR1 MGHRA, CDR2 YSYEKL. The CDR3 DNA follows: TGCGCCAGCAGCCAAGGATGGACGGGACCAACTTCTGGGGCCAACGTCCTGACTTTC. Its protein product is CASSQGWTGPTSGANVLTF.

This clonotype was found a few times. V gene TRBV7-2 combines with J gene TRBJ1-2; D possibly corresponds to TRBD1 (6 bases). The CDR3 contains 13 residues. The germline gives CDR1 SGHTA, CDR2 FQGNSA. V was cut by 5 bases and J by 11 bases, with 18 bases left in between. Here the CDR3 DNA reads TGTGCCAGCAGCCTCATCGGACAGCAAGGGTACACCTTC. This sequence encodes CASSLIGQQGYTF.

DNA for the CDR3: TGCGCCAGCAGCTCGTACCCTTTGGGGTGGGAAAGTGGCAATGAGCAGTTCTTC. Translating gives CASSSYPLGWESGNEQFF. This chain uses TRBV5-1 with TRBJ2-1; D not certain. Trimming took off 3 bases at V and 6 bases at J, with 25 bases between the two ends. The CDR3 extends over 18 amino acids. Germline V gives CDR1 SGHRS, CDR2 YFSETQ. Full variable domain (remainder filled in from reference TRBV5-1 and TRBJ2-1): KAGVTQTPRYLIKTRGQQVTLSCSPISGHRSVSWYQQTPGQGLQFLFEYFSETQRNKGNFPGRFSGRQFSNSRSEMNVSTLELGDSALYLCASSSYPLGWESGNEQFFGPGTRLTVL.

V is TRBV7-2 and J is TRBJ2-1; a possible D gene is TRBD1 (5 bases). The CDR3 has 15 residues. Germline-derived CDR1 and CDR2 are SGHTA and FQGNSA. V was cut by 3 bases and J by 0 bases, with 9 bases left in between. CDR3 sequence (DNA): TGTGCCAGCAGCTTCAAAGACAGCTCCTACAATGAGCAGTTCTTC. It specifies CASSFKDSSYNEQFF.

This clonotype was picked up a small number of times. The chain couples TRBV19 to TRBJ2-5, with TRBD2 matching 7 bases. Near its end, the DNA agrees better with TRBJ2-1, so the J call may be wrong. This CDR3 has 17 residues. Germline V gene data show CDR1 as LNHDA and CDR2 as SQIVND (reference sequence). CDR3 nucleotides: TGTGCCAGTAGTTGGATCTCGGGCGGGGGACCTTACAATGAGCAGTTCTTC. This encodes CASSWISGGGPYNEQFF.

V gene TRBV29-1 combines with J gene TRBJ2-7; D gene uncertain. Trimming removed 4 bases from V and 6 bases from J, with 10 bases in between. In germline, CDR1 is SQVTM, CDR2 ANQGSEA. The CDR3 runs to 11 residues. CDR3 loop: CSVGGVGEQYF. As DNA, the CDR3 is TGCAGCGTTGGAGGAGTTGGCGAGCAGTACTTC.

The chain recombines TRBV5-6 with TRBJ2-7, with unresolved D. The CDR3 has 13 residues. With 0 bases removed from V and 4 bases from J, the gap between germline ends came to 8 bases. Germline-derived CDR1 and CDR2 are SGHDT and YYEEEE. CDR3 sequence reads: CASSLVLEYEQYF. The DNA for the CDR3 is TGTGCCAGCAGCTTGGTACTGGAGTACGAGCAGTACTTC.

The rearrangement joins TRBV5-4 to TRBJ1-1; D not certain. Trimming took off 6 bases at V and 1 base at J, with 16 bases between the two ends. Germline V gene sequence: CDR1 SGHNT, CDR2 YYREEE (reference sequence). The CDR3 is 15 residues long. In nucleotides, the CDR3 is TGTGCCAGCACTGTCTATGGATATGGGAACACTGAAGCTTTCTTT. Translated, it gives CASTVYGYGNTEAFF.

The V and J genes are TRBV4-2 and TRBJ2-1; TRBD2 aligns across 7 bases. The CDR3 is 19 residues long. V was pared by 8 bases and J by 4 bases, with 23 bases of the junction left unmatched. Germline CDR1 and CDR2: LGHNA and YNFKEQ. The CDR3, as DNA: TGTGCCAGCCAAGATTTGACCTATAGCGGGTTAGCTCCTTACAATGAGCAGTTCTTC. Protein: CASQDLTYSGLAPYNEQFF.

This clonotype was observed a few times. The chain recombines TRBV7-2 with TRBJ2-5; TRBD2 matches at 9 bases. With V trimmed by 2 bases and J by 5 bases, 12 bases remained unmatched. The germline V gene encodes CDR1 SGHTA and CDR2 FQGNSA. This CDR3 has 17 residues. CDR3 loop: CASSLIVRREGKETQYF. The CDR3 nucleotides are TGTGCCAGCAGCTTAATAGTCCGGCGGGAGGGAAAGGAGACCCAGTACTTC.

This clonotype came up a few times. The chain recombines TRBV20-1 with TRBJ2-5; D gene uncertain. CDR1 is DFQATT, CDR2 SNEGSKA, per germline (reference sequence). This CDR3 has 14 residues. V lost 4 bases, J lost 5 bases, and 17 bases lay in between. The CDR3 DNA reads TGCAGTGCTAACCTAGGCGGAGACGGGGAGACCCAGTACTTC. It is translated as CSANLGGDGETQYF.

The V call is TRBV6-1, the J call TRBJ1-3; D is undetermined. Germline CDR1 MNHNS, CDR2 SASEGT. The V gene lost 3 bases and the J gene lost 1 base, with 1 base spanning the gap. The CDR3 loop spans 12 amino acids. The CDR3 loop reads CASSESGNTIYF. The DNA of the CDR3 is TGTGCCAGCAGTGAGTCTGGAAACACCATATATTTT.

This clonotype was detected only a few times. The rearrangement joins TRBV20-1 to TRBJ2-3; 7 bases are a match to TRBD2. Unmatched junction bases numbered 8, after V lost 4 bases and J lost 7 bases. Germline loops: CDR1 DFQATT, CDR2 SNEGSKA (reference sequence). CDR3 length equals 13 residues. CDR3 DNA sequence: TGCAGTGCTACCGCCAGCGGGAAGTATACGCAGTATTTT. It yields the protein CSATASGKYTQYF.